Listed below are T cell receptor beta chains from one sample, sequenced in a study of cytomegalovirus exposure and HLA in healthy donors. The assay was immunoSEQ multiplex PCR, and TCRdb's table has in-frame clones only and misses some. Here the sample spans approximately 160,000 clones, roughly four fifths being singletons. Specimen: PBMCs. Source of these receptors: a man in his fifties in good health and CMV-seropositive. Both conserved end residues are part of each CDR3. D genes are given only for firm matches. Not every row has a clone size; where given, it reads once, few, many or a size class.

>-|TRBD1|TRBJ1-2|TRBV9
CASSVRTGDWGYTF
TGTGCCAGCAGCGTCAGGACAGGGGACTGGGGCTACACCTTC
>few|-|TRBJ1-4|TRBV25-1
CASREGEGPTNEKLFF
TGTGCCAGCAGAGAAGGGGAGGGGCCAACTAATGAAAAACTGTTTTTT
>-|-|TRBJ1-4|TRBV5-1
CASSLAGGGSEKLFF
TGCGCCAGCAGCTTGGCCGGGGGGGGAAGTGAAAAACTGTTTTTT
>-|TRBD2|TRBJ2-7|TRBV2
CASSEGAGGLRFYEQYF
TGTGCCAGCAGTGAAGGAGCGGGGGGCTTAAGATTCTACGAGCAGTACTTC
>-|TRBD1|TRBJ1-5|TRBV6-6
CASSVDRSNQPQHF
TGTGCCAGCAGTGTGGACAGGAGCAATCAGCCCCAGCATTTT
>-|TRBD1|TRBJ1-6|TRBV5-1
CASSSGQGDNSPLHF
TGCGCCAGCAGCTCAGGACAGGGGGATAATTCACCCCTCCACTTT
>-|-|TRBJ2-7|TRBV4-1
CASSQDLRVFYEQYF
TGCGCCAGCAGCCAAGATCTCCGAGTTTTCTACGAGCAGTACTTC
>-|TRBD1|TRBJ1-2|TRBV6-5
CASRDRAYGYTF
TGTGCCAGCCGCGACAGGGCCTATGGCTACACCTTC
>-|TRBD2|TRBJ2-5|TRBV7-2
CASHLAGGGETQYF
TGTGCCAGCCATCTAGCGGGAGGGGGAGAGACCCAGTACTTC
>-|TRBD1|TRBJ1-4|TRBV5-5
CASSLDPGQAYEKLFF
TGTGCCAGCAGCTTGGACCCCGGACAGGCTTATGAAAAACTGTTTTTT
>-|TRBD1|TRBJ1-6|TRBV7-2
CASSFSGTGDNSPLHF
TGTGCCAGCAGCTTTTCCGGGACAGGGGATAATTCACCCCTCCACTTT
>-|-|TRBJ1-5|TRBV2
CASGEESNQPQHF
TGTGCCAGCGGGGAGGAGAGCAATCAGCCCCAGCATTTT
>-|-|TRBJ1-2|TRBV20-1
CSATANYGYTF
TGCAGTGCTACGGCTAACTATGGCTACACCTTC
>once|TRBD1|TRBJ2-7|TRBV28
CASSRTGSSYEQYF
TGTGCCAGCAGCCGGACAGGGAGCTCCTACGAGCAGTACTTC
>-|-|TRBJ2-3|TRBV28
CASSSVTDTQYF
TGTGCCAGCAGTTCTGTGACAGATACGCAGTATTTT
>-|TRBD1|TRBJ1-2|TRBV6-1
CATRGTGGRDTF
TGTGCCACCAGGGGGACAGGGGGTCGTGACACCTTC
>-|-|TRBJ1-2|TRBV5-6
CASSLSRFGYTF
TGTGCCAGCAGCTTGTCACGGTTTGGCTACACCTTC
>-|TRBD2|TRBJ2-3|TRBV7-6
CASSLGTSGSTDTQYF
TGTGCCAGCAGCTTGGGGACTAGCGGGAGCACAGATACGCAGTATTTT
>-|TRBD2|TRBJ2-5|TRBV4-1
CASSHVLAGGMVETQYF
TGCGCCAGCAGCCATGTACTAGCGGGAGGGATGGTGGAGACCCAGTACTTC
>-|TRBD1|TRBJ1-6|TRBV4-1
CASSQDPGQIYNSPLHF
TGCGCCAGCAGCCAAGATCCGGGACAGATATATAATTCACCCCTCCACTTT